This TCR beta chain was profiled in a study of CD8 T cells in ankylosing spondylitis. The junction had 7 bases not matched to a gene; V was cut back by 2 bases and J by 5 bases. Germline V lookup: CDR1 SGHTA, CDR2 FQGNSA. CDR3 length: 15 amino acids. General study results and limits: Significantly higher representation of disease-linked clones was reported for matched ankylosing spondylitis synovial fluid. A subset of motif variants has previously been described in the synovial fluid and blood of reactive arthritis. Relatively rare in peripheral blood, disease-linked clones were also CD8+.

This clonotype was detected only a few times. Its specificity is not known. A single record per CDR3 protein comes from TCRdb applying MiXCR to the 5' RACE reads. The repertoire holds about 240,000 distinct CDR3 sequences, with 7.5% to 9% as singletons. Sequencing was carried out using blood, either unsorted or a sorted T cell fraction (not recorded which). The receptor's source is a male donor with ankylosing spondylitis or in good health (not recorded which). This sequence joins TRBV7-2 and TRBJ2-5, with 8 bases matching TRBD2. This CDR3 reads CASSLQGLVTETQYF. The CDR3 DNA is TGTGCCAGCAGCTTACAGGGACTAGTTACTGAGACCCAGTACTTC. The whole variable domain, remainder taken from reference TRBV7-2 and TRBJ2-5, is GAGVSQSPSNKVTEKGKDVELRCDPISGHTALYWYRQSLGQGLEFLIYFQGNSAPDKSGLPSDRFSAERTGGSVSTLTIQRTQQEDSAVYLCASSLQGLVTETQYFGPGTRLLVL.